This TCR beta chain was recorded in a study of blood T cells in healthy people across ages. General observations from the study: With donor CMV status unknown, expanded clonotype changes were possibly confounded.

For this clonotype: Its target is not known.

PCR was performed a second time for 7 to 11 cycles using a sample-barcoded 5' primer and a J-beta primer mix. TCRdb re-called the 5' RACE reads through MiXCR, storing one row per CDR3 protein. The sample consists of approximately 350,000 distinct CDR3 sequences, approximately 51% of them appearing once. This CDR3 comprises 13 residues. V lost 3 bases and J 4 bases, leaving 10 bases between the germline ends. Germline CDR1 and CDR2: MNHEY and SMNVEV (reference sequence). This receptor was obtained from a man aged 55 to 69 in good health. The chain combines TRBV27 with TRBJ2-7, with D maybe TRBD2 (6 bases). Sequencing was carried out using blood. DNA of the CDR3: TGTGCCAGCAGTTTCGGAGGGAGGTACGAGCAGTACTTC. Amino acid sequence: CASSFGGRYEQYF.